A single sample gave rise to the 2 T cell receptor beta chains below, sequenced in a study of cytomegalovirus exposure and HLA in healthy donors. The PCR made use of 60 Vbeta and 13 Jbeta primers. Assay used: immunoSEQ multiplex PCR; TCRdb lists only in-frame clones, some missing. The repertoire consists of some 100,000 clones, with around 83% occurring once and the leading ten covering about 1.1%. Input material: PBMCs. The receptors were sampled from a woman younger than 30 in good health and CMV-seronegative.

The CDR3 reads CASSPGGTWNGYTF. CDR3 in DNA: TGTGCCAGCAGCCCAGGGGGCACCTGGAATGGCTACACCTTC. This sequence joins TRBV7-2 and TRBJ1-2, with TRBD1 identical over 8 bases. Trimming took 5 bases from V and 6 from J; bases not matched to a gene: 8. Germline V gene lookup returns CDR1 SGHTA and CDR2 FQGNSA. The CDR3 totals 14 residues.

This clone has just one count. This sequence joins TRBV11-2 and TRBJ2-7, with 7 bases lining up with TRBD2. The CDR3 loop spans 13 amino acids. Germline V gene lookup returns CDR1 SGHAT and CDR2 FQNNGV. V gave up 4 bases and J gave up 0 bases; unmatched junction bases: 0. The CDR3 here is CASSSGGSYEQYF. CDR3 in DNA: TGTGCCAGCAGCTCGGGAGGCTCCTACGAGCAGTACTTC.